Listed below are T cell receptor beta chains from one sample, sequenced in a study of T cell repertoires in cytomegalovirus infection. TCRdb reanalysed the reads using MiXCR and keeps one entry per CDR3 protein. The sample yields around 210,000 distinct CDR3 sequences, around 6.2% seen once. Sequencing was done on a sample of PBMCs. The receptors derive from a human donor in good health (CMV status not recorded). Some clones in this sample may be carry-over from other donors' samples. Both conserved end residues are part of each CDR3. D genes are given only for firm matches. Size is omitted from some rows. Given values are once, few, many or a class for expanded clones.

TGTGCCAGCAGCTCCACACCGGGACTAGCTTCTGGGGCCAACGTCCTGACTTTC | CASSSTPGLASGANVLTF | TRBD2 | TRBJ2-6 | many | TRBV7-9
TGCAGTGCTAGTCCCCGGACAGCCAGCTCCTATAATTCACCCCTCCACTTT | CSASPRTASSYNSPLHF | - | TRBJ1-6 | many | TRBV20-1
TGCGCCAGCAGCCAGGGGACCGGGTCGTACTATGGCTACACCTTC | CASSQGTGSYYGYTF | - | TRBJ1-2 | - | TRBV4-1
TGTGCCAGCAGCTTACTAGGAGAGAGCTCCGCGAATGGCTACACCTTC | CASSLLGESSANGYTF | - | TRBJ1-2 | many | TRBV5-5
TGCAGTGCTAGAGGTCCCATTCTAGCCAAAAACATTCAGTACTTC | CSARGPILAKNIQYF | - | TRBJ2-4 | many | TRBV20-1
TGTGCCAGCAGTCAAACTGGGACAGGCCGAAGCTACGAGCAGTACTTC | CASSQTGTGRSYEQYF | TRBD1 | TRBJ2-7 | many | TRBV2
TGTGCCAGCAGCCCCCGGGACAGGGTTCAGCCCCAGCATTTT | CASSPRDRVQPQHF | TRBD1 | TRBJ1-5 | many | TRBV7-2
TGTGCCAGCAGTTATAGGGGGCCAATTCGCTCCTACGAGCAGTACTTC | CASSYRGPIRSYEQYF | TRBD1 | TRBJ2-7 | many | TRBV6-2/TRBV6-3
TGTGCCAGCTCACTCCAGAGGTCCGGAAACACCATATATTTT | CASSLQRSGNTIYF | - | TRBJ1-3 | many | TRBV18
TGTGCCAGCAGCCAACGCGGGGGGATCACCGGGGAGCTGTTTTTT | CASSQRGGITGELFF | TRBD2 | TRBJ2-2 | - | TRBV14
TGTGCCAGCAGCGAGAGACAGACAGGGGGCAGGGGCTACACCTTC | CASSERQTGGRGYTF | TRBD1 | TRBJ1-2 | - | TRBV9
TGTGCCAGCAGGGGACAGGGCAAGCGTGGCTACACCTTC | CASRGQGKRGYTF | TRBD1 | TRBJ1-2 | many | TRBV12-3/TRBV12-4
TGTGCCAGCACCGACGGGCCTAGCACCATATATTTT | CASTDGPSTIYF | - | TRBJ1-3 | many | TRBV28
TGTGCCAGCACCGACAGTGGAGCCTACGAGCAGTACTTC | CASTDSGAYEQYF | - | TRBJ2-7 | few | TRBV6-6
TGCAGCATTCTTTCGGGGGCGCTGAACACTGAAGCTTTCTTT | CSILSGALNTEAFF | - | TRBJ1-1 | many | TRBV29-1
TGTGCCAGCGGGCGGCACTTTAACTATGGCTACACCTTC | CASGRHFNYGYTF | - | TRBJ1-2 | few | TRBV28
TGTGCCAGCAGCTCGTTCCGGGACAGGGGATTCAATCAGCCCCAGCATTTT | CASSSFRDRGFNQPQHF | TRBD1 | TRBJ1-5 | many | TRBV5-5
TGTGCCAGCAGTCCTACAGGAGCAACTAATGAAAAACTGTTTTTT | CASSPTGATNEKLFF | - | TRBJ1-4 | many | TRBV7-2
TGCAGCGTTGAAGTCCTAGCGGGGGACCACGAGCAGTACTTC | CSVEVLAGDHEQYF | TRBD2 | TRBJ2-7 | many | TRBV29-1
TGTGCCAGCAGTTCCCCGACAGGGCGATACGAGCAGTACTTC | CASSSPTGRYEQYF | TRBD1 | TRBJ2-7 | many | TRBV28
TGTGCCAGCAGCCCTGCCACCGGGACAAAATCCTACGAGCAGTACTTC | CASSPATGTKSYEQYF | - | TRBJ2-7 | - | TRBV7-3
TGTGCCAGCAGTTACTCGGGACAGGTGTGGTCGGGAGAGACCCAGTACTTC | CASSYSGQVWSGETQYF | TRBD1 | TRBJ2-5 | many | TRBV6-6
TGCAGCGCCCGGACAGGTCCTAATGAGCAGTTCTTC | CSARTGPNEQFF | TRBD1 | TRBJ2-1 | many | TRBV29-1
TGTGCCAGCAGCCCCGGGGCAGTGAACACCGGGGAGCTGTTTTTT | CASSPGAVNTGELFF | - | TRBJ2-2 | many | TRBV7-2
TGCAGTGCCTACGGGCCAGATTTTAAAGGGGACACTGAAGCTTTCTTT | CSAYGPDFKGDTEAFF | - | TRBJ1-1 | many | TRBV20-1
TGTGCCAGCAGTGAACAAGTGGCCTACGAGCAGTACTTC | CASSEQVAYEQYF | - | TRBJ2-7 | many | TRBV2
TGTGCCAGCAGCCCACCCCGGACAGCCGCCTACGAGCAGTACTTC | CASSPPRTAAYEQYF | - | TRBJ2-7 | many | TRBV7-9
TGTGCCAGCAGTTTCGACAGGGTTTACGAGCAGTACTTC | CASSFDRVYEQYF | TRBD1 | TRBJ2-7 | many | TRBV28
TGTGCCAGCACCTTAAACAATGAGCAGTTCTTC | CASTLNNEQFF | - | TRBJ2-1 | many | TRBV11-1
TGTGCCAGCAGCTTAGGTCCCCTTGGACAGGGTACAATGTACGAGCAGTACTTC | CASSLGPLGQGTMYEQYF | TRBD1 | TRBJ2-7 | many | TRBV7-2
TGTGCCAGCAGTTACTCGAACGCGGGGCCCACAGATACGCAGTATTTT | CASSYSNAGPTDTQYF | - | TRBJ2-3 | many | TRBV6-6
TGTGCCAGCAGTTCCCCACCTTGGACCGAGGGGTTCAACGGCTACACCTTC | CASSSPPWTEGFNGYTF | - | TRBJ1-2 | many | TRBV28
TGTGCCAGCAGTTTATATGGTAGCGGGAGCACAGATACGCAGTATTTT | CASSLYGSGSTDTQYF | TRBD2 | TRBJ2-3 | many | TRBV28
TGCAGCGTTGATCTAGCGGCTAGCACAGATACGCAGTATTTT | CSVDLAASTDTQYF | TRBD2 | TRBJ2-3 | many | TRBV29-1
TGCGCCAGCAGCCTCGACAGCTCTAACTATGGCTACACCTTC | CASSLDSSNYGYTF | - | TRBJ1-2 | few | TRBV5-1
TGTGCCAGTAGTTCGGGACCCCGTGATACGCAGTATTTT | CASSSGPRDTQYF | - | TRBJ2-3 | many | TRBV19
TGTGCCAGCAGCTCGTGGTCGGTCAACTACAATGAGCAGTTCTTC | CASSSWSVNYNEQFF | - | TRBJ2-1 | many | TRBV5-5
TGTGCCAGCAGCGTTGTTCTTGACGGCACCATATATTTT | CASSVVLDGTIYF | - | TRBJ1-3 | many | TRBV9
TGCAGTGCTAGAGGGGCAGCACAAGAGACCCAGTACTTC | CSARGAAQETQYF | - | TRBJ2-5 | - | TRBV20-1
TGTGCCAGCAGCTTAGCGAAGGTGGGGACAGGTATTTTCTATGGCTACACCTTC | CASSLAKVGTGIFYGYTF | TRBD1 | TRBJ1-2 | many | TRBV7-2
TGTGCCAGCAGTTTATACAGACTTAATCAGCCCCAGCATTTT | CASSLYRLNQPQHF | - | TRBJ1-5 | - | TRBV12-3/TRBV12-4
TGCAGCGTTGAAGAGCTTCCCCGCTTC | CSVEELPRF | - | TRBJ1-2 | many | TRBV29-1
TGTGCCAGCAGTTACCGGGCGGGTACGGGGACCGGGGAGCTGTTTTTT | CASSYRAGTGTGELFF | - | TRBJ2-2 | few | TRBV6-2/TRBV6-3
TGTGCCAGCAGCTTCGAAGCGTACGAGGCGACCCAGTACTTC | CASSFEAYEATQYF | - | TRBJ2-5 | few | TRBV5-5
TGTGCCAGCAGCTTACCCGCCGGGACAGCCGTTAATGAGCAGTTCTTC | CASSLPAGTAVNEQFF | TRBD1 | TRBJ2-1 | many | TRBV7-9
TGTGCCAGCAGTTTGACGTGGACAGGGGAAACAGATACGCAGTATTTT | CASSLTWTGETDTQYF | TRBD1 | TRBJ2-3 | many | TRBV28
TGCAGTGCTGAGGACAGGGGCAATCAGCCCCAGCATTTT | CSAEDRGNQPQHF | TRBD1 | TRBJ1-5 | many | TRBV20-1
TGTGCCAGCAGCTTAGCAGTCCGACTAGCGGGGTCCGCCGGGGAGCTGTTTTTT | CASSLAVRLAGSAGELFF | TRBD2 | TRBJ2-2 | many | TRBV7-2
TGCAGTGCTAGAGGACAGCCCAAGAGGAACACTGAAGCTTTCTTT | CSARGQPKRNTEAFF | - | TRBJ1-1 | - | TRBV20-1
TGCAGTGCTAGAGGGATAGCGGGGGGGAGGAATACGCAGTATTTT | CSARGIAGGRNTQYF | TRBD2 | TRBJ2-3 | - | TRBV20-1
TGCAGTGCTAGAGCTAGCGGCGAGGCCCACAATGAGCAGTTCTTC | CSARASGEAHNEQFF | TRBD2 | TRBJ2-1 | - | TRBV20-1
TGCAGTGCTAGGGTACTAGCGACATACGAGCAGTACTTC | CSARVLATYEQYF | TRBD2 | TRBJ2-7 | many | TRBV20-1
TGTGCCAGCAGCTTAGAGTATTCACCCCTCCACTTT | CASSLEYSPLHF | - | TRBJ1-6 | many | TRBV7-2
TGCAGTGCGACCACAATGGACACTGAAGCTTTCTTT | CSATTMDTEAFF | - | TRBJ1-1 | many | TRBV20-1
TGCGCCAGCAGCTTGAGAAGACTAGCCTTTGACACCGGGGAGCTGTTTTTT | CASSLRRLAFDTGELFF | TRBD2 | TRBJ2-2 | many | TRBV5-1
TGTGCCATCGGCCCAGGGACAGGGTTGCTCGCGAACACCGGGGAGCTGTTTTTT | CAIGPGTGLLANTGELFF | TRBD1 | TRBJ2-2 | many | TRBV10-3
TGTGCCACAGGACAGGTTAATTCACCCCTCCACTTT | CATGQVNSPLHF | TRBD1 | TRBJ1-6 | many | TRBV12-3/TRBV12-4